These 27 T cell receptor beta chains were sequenced from one sample in a study of glioma-infiltrating T cells after dendritic cell vaccination. Measured with immunoSEQ multiplex PCR; TCRdb has only the in-frame clones, and not every one. In the table there are roughly 100,000 clones, about 90% of which are singletons. Sample time point: after dendritic cell vaccination, including at tumor progression/relapse. The input for sequencing was blood, taken after dendritic cell vaccination. These TCRs come from a human donor with glioblastoma.

The chain is built from TRBV12-5 and TRBJ1-1; D perhaps matches TRBD1 (5 bases). Between the trimmed V and J ends, which lost 6 bases and 3 bases, there was a span of 20 bases. This CDR3 comprises 16 residues. Germline CDR1 LGHNT, CDR2 FRNRAP. The DNA for the CDR3 is TGTGCTAGTGGCAACGGCGGGGGAAACGGCGACACTGAAGCTTTCTTT. This gives the protein CASGNGGGNGDTEAFF.

The chain joins TRBV4-1 to TRBJ1-5, with 9 bases identical to TRBD1. The germline V gene has CDR1 MGHRA and CDR2 YSYEKL. The CDR3 covers 20 residues. The ends lost 1 base at V and 7 bases at J; junction bases unmatched: 20. In DNA form, the CDR3 reads TGCGCCAGCAGCCAAGCCCTATCCTACAGGGGGCTGTTTGTAATCCAGCCCCAGCATTTT. It translates to CASSQALSYRGLFVIQPQHF.

The chain carries TRBV6-1 and TRBJ2-7, with D possibly being TRBD1 (6 bases). The CDR3 length is 16 residues. Per the germline V gene, CDR1 is MNHNS and CDR2 is SASEGT. V was cut by 2 bases and J by 2 bases, with 16 bases left in between. CDR3: CASSELPRGGTYEQYF. CDR3 nucleotide sequence: TGTGCCAGCAGTGAATTACCGAGAGGGGGAACCTACGAGCAGTACTTC.

V gene TRBV6-6 combines with J gene TRBJ1-4, with a tentative D call TRBD1 (6 bases). V gave up 6 bases and J gave up 6 bases, with 11 bases separating them. The CDR3 has 13 residues. CDR1 is MNHNY and CDR2 is SVGAGI in the germline V gene (reference sequence). The chain's CDR3 is CASSPGGHEKLFF. In DNA form, the CDR3 reads TGTGCCAGCAGCCCCGGGGGGCATGAAAAACTGTTTTTT.

The rearrangement uses TRBV18 and TRBJ1-1; D is unclear. With 0 bases removed from V and 0 bases from J, the gap between germline ends came to 8 bases. There are 15 residues in the CDR3. Germline values: CDR1 KGHSH, CDR2 LQKENI. As DNA, the CDR3 is TGTGCCAGCTCACCACCGGGTAGCATGAACACTGAAGCTTTCTTT. Its translation is CASSPPGSMNTEAFF.

DNA of the CDR3: TGTGCCAGTATAGGGGACACCCAGGGGGTCTACGAGCAGTACTTC. It translates to CASIGDTQGVYEQYF. The gene calls are TRBV19 and TRBJ2-7; 7 nucleotides match TRBD1. V gave up 7 bases and J gave up 3 bases; unmatched junction bases: 12. There are 15 residues in the CDR3. Germline-derived CDR1 and CDR2 are LNHDA and SQIVND (reference sequence).

Only a few counts were recorded for this clone. This chain uses TRBV6-7 with TRBJ2-1, with 9 positions matching TRBD1. TRBV6-7 is an ORF; its function is uncertain. The CDR3 covers 17 residues. Losses at the gene ends were 0 bases for V and 3 bases for J; bases not matched to a gene: 6. CDR3 in DNA: TGTGCCAGCAGTTACTCGTTTTGGACAGGGGACTACAATGAGCAGTTCTTC. It codes for CASSYSFWTGDYNEQFF.

In its sample, this clone was seen once. V is TRBV10-3 and J is TRBJ2-5, with a possible D match to TRBD2 (5 bases). With 5 bases removed from V and 5 bases from J, the gap between germline ends came to 12 bases. The CDR3 is 13 amino acids. Germline V lookup: CDR1 ENHRY, CDR2 SYGVKD. This CDR3 reads CAISPTRRETQYF. The CDR3 DNA follows: TGTGCCATCAGTCCAACGAGGAGGGAGACCCAGTACTTC.

The CDR3 reads CASSLDSLQETQYF. CDR3 nucleotides: TGTGCCAGCAGCTTAGATTCCCTTCAAGAGACCCAGTACTTC. This chain uses TRBV11-3 with TRBJ2-5; D is ambiguous. The CDR3 is 14 residues long. The V end lost 0 bases, the J end lost 2 bases, and 7 bases lay between the germline ends. Germline lookup yields CDR1 SGHNT and CDR2 YENEEA.

This rearrangement joins TRBV7-8 to TRBJ1-6; maybe TRBD1 (6 bases). The V gene's germline CDR1 is SGHVS and CDR2 FQNEAQ. The V end lost 4 bases, the J end lost 9 bases, and 13 bases lay between the germline ends. This CDR3 spans 14 amino acids. CDR3: CASSSQGKGSPLHF. CDR3 nucleotide sequence: TGTGCCAGCAGCTCACAGGGAAAGGGTTCACCCCTCCACTTT. Using reference TRBV7-8 and TRBJ1-6 for the parts outside the CDR3, the full variable domain is GAGVSQSPRYKVAKRGQDVALRCDPISGHVSLFWYQQALGQGPEFLTYFQNEAQLDKSGLPSDRFFAERPEGSVSTLKIQRTQQEDSAVYLCASSSQGKGSPLHFGNGTRLTVT.

V and J are TRBV18 and TRBJ2-7; TRBD1 aligns across 9 bases. CDR1 and CDR2 (germline): KGHSH, LQKENI. CDR3 length equals 14 residues. V trimming: 6 bases; J trimming: 5 bases; junction bases outside the gene matches: 8. The CDR3 is CASSQPGQGNEQYF. CDR3 nucleotides: TGTGCCAGCTCCCAGCCGGGACAGGGCAACGAGCAGTACTTC.

The chain combines TRBV25-1 with TRBJ2-7, with TRBD2 identical over 7 bases. Germline CDR1 MGHDK, CDR2 SYGVNS. The CDR3 consists of 14 residues. With 5 bases clipped from V and 3 bases from J, the junction kept 7 bases outside the gene matches. The CDR3 here is CASSPRGVVYEQYF. For the CDR3, the DNA is TGTGCCAGCAGTCCCCGGGGGGTCGTCTACGAGCAGTACTTC.

The chain recombines TRBV11-2 with TRBJ1-2, with D possibly TRBD1 on 5 matching bases. Per germline, CDR1 SGHAT and CDR2 FQNNGV. V shed 1 base and J shed 4 bases, with 13 bases lying between them. This CDR3 contains 15 residues. Here the CDR3 reads CASSLGGGQGYGYTF. Written as DNA, the CDR3 is TGTGCCAGCAGCTTAGGAGGCGGCCAGGGCTATGGCTACACCTTC.

This chain connects TRBV9 to TRBJ1-5, with 7 bases identical to TRBD1. Looked up from germline, CDR1 is SGDLS and CDR2 is YYNGEE. J lost 6 bases, V lost 0 bases, and 6 bases had no gene match. The CDR3 runs 15 residues. CDR3 in DNA: TGTGCCAGCAGCGTAGGAGGGGGCGCTGGTCAGCCCCAGCATTTT. It codes for CASSVGGGAGQPQHF. Full variable domain (rest looked up from reference TRBV9 and TRBJ1-5): DSGVTQTPKHLITATGQRVTLRCSPRSGDLSVYWYQQSLDQGLQFLIQYYNGEERAKGNILERFSAQQFPDLHSELNLSSLELGDSALYFCASSVGGGAGQPQHFGDGTRLSIL.

The chain has TRBV6-9 and TRBJ2-7; D remains ambiguous. The germline V gene encodes CDR1 MNHGY and CDR2 SVAAGI. V was trimmed by 6 bases and J by 0 bases, leaving 15 bases between them. The length of the CDR3 is 15 residues. The CDR3 here is CASRSLSGLSYEQYF. The CDR3 region has the DNA TGTGCCAGCAGGTCCCTGTCGGGTCTCTCCTACGAGCAGTACTTC.

This clone was observed once. This chain links TRBV5-1 with TRBJ2-7; TRBD1 aligns across 10 bases. With 4 bases clipped from V and 7 bases from J, the junction kept 11 bases outside the gene matches. This CDR3 comprises 15 residues. Germline CDR1 SGHRS, CDR2 YFSETQ. CDR3 residues: CASSGGQGGWSEQYF. CDR3 coding DNA: TGCGCCAGCAGCGGAGGACAGGGGGGCTGGAGTGAGCAGTACTTC.

The V call is TRBV5-1, the J call TRBJ2-7, with D perhaps TRBD1 (5 bases). Germline V CDR1 and CDR2: SGHRS, YFSETQ. V lost 4 bases and J lost 2, with 10 bases in between. The CDR3 consists of 13 residues. CDR3 bases: TGCGCCAGCAGCCCGACAGATACCTACGAGCAGTACTTC. Encoded protein: CASSPTDTYEQYF.

This sequence joins TRBV9 and TRBJ1-1; 8 nucleotides line up with TRBD1. The trim removed 3 bases at V and 5 bases at J, leaving 6 bases unmatched. CDR1 and CDR2 (germline): SGDLS, YYNGEE. The CDR3 loop spans 14 amino acids. The CDR3, as DNA: TGTGCCAGCAGCGCCCGGGACAGGTCTACTGAAGCTTTCTTT. Amino acids: CASSARDRSTEAFF.

This chain joins TRBV6-1 and TRBJ1-5; 7 bases map to TRBD1. Trimming took 2 bases from V and 3 from J; bases not matched to a gene: 7. Germline V gene lookup returns CDR1 MNHNS and CDR2 SASEGT. There are 16 residues in the CDR3. CDR3 protein: CASSELNRGFNQPQHF. The CDR3, as DNA: TGTGCCAGCAGTGAACTGAACAGGGGTTTCAATCAGCCCCAGCATTTT.

The rearrangement uses TRBV10-3 and TRBJ2-7; no firm D call. V gave up 0 bases and J gave up 3 bases, with 6 bases separating them. CDR1 is ENHRY, CDR2 SYGVKD, per germline. This CDR3 has 13 amino acids. The CDR3: CAISESIFYEQYF. CDR3 bases: TGTGCCATCAGTGAGTCTATCTTCTACGAGCAGTACTTC.

This chain uses TRBV29-1 with TRBJ2-4, with D possibly being TRBD2 (5 bases). The CDR3 has 14 residues. Looked up from germline, CDR1 is SQVTM and CDR2 is ANQGSEA. Trimming removed 2 bases at V and 3 bases at J, with 11 bases between. Here the CDR3 reads CSVELSGHKNIQYF. Here the CDR3 DNA reads TGCAGCGTTGAACTGAGCGGCCACAAAAACATTCAGTACTTC.

This sequence joins TRBV10-3 and TRBJ2-7, with 11 bases identical to TRBD2. Germline V gives CDR1 ENHRY, CDR2 SYGVKD. After removal of 5 bases from V and 0 bases from J, the junction contained 3 bases not matched to a gene. The length of the CDR3 is 15 residues. The CDR3 is CAISFTSGSSYEQYF. CDR3 sequence (DNA): TGTGCCATCAGTTTCACTAGCGGGAGCTCCTACGAGCAGTACTTC.

The chain links TRBV6-5 to TRBJ1-5, with D possibly TRBD1 on 5 matching bases. V was trimmed by 7 bases and J by 11 bases, leaving 12 bases between them. This CDR3 region has 11 residues. Germline V gene data show CDR1 as MNHEY and CDR2 as SVGAGI. The CDR3 DNA sequence: TGTGCCAGCACGGACAAGTCGTCCCAGCATTTT. Its translation: CASTDKSSQHF.

The chain recombines TRBV7-2 with TRBJ2-1; 7 nucleotides match TRBD2. The germline gives CDR1 SGHTA, CDR2 FQGNSA. V gave up 5 bases and J gave up 5 bases; unmatched junction bases: 9. There are 15 residues in the CDR3. As DNA, the CDR3 is TGTGCCAGCAGCGGCGCCGGGACTATCAACAATGAGCAGTTCTTC. Protein product: CASSGAGTINNEQFF.

The V and J genes are TRBV4-1 and TRBJ2-2; possibly TRBD2 for D (5 bases). The CDR3 runs 17 residues. Looked up from germline, CDR1 is MGHRA and CDR2 is YSYEKL. V was clipped by 1 base and J by 7 bases, with 19 bases between them. The CDR3, as DNA: TGCGCCAGCAGCCAAGGACTCCTAGCCCTGAGTAACGGGGAGCTGTTTTTT. It is translated as CASSQGLLALSNGELFF.

This chain links TRBV9 with TRBJ2-2; 8 nucleotides agree with TRBD1. The CDR3 spans 17 residues. Trimming at V came to 4 bases and at J to 2 bases, leaving 10 bases not matched to a gene. The V gene's germline CDR1 is SGDLS and CDR2 YYNGEE. Here the CDR3 reads CASSSRQGTINTGELFF. The CDR3 DNA sequence: TGTGCCAGCAGCAGCAGACAGGGGACCATAAACACCGGGGAGCTGTTTTTT. Full variable domain (rest looked up from reference TRBV9 and TRBJ2-2): DSGVTQTPKHLITATGQRVTLRCSPRSGDLSVYWYQQSLDQGLQFLIQYYNGEERAKGNILERFSAQQFPDLHSELNLSSLELGDSALYFCASSSRQGTINTGELFFGEGSRLTVL.

This chain links TRBV6-6 with TRBJ2-2; no clear D. This CDR3 region has 14 residues. Deletions cut 0 bases from V and 3 bases from J, with 5 bases between. Per germline, CDR1 MNHNY and CDR2 SVGAGI (reference sequence). In DNA form, the CDR3 reads TGTGCCAGCAGTTACTCGATAGACACCGGGGAGCTGTTTTTT. The encoded protein is CASSYSIDTGELFF.